The 22 T cell receptor beta chains presented below share a single source sample, sequenced in a study of identical twins. MiXCR, applied by TCRdb to the 5' RACE reads, yields one record per CDR3 protein. Here the sample spans 300,000 or so distinct CDR3 sequences, 7.5% to 9.5% being singletons. A further study also used this sample, focusing on yellow fever vaccine responses in identical twins.

The sample taken for sequencing was CD8+ T cells sorted from blood. The receptors here all came from a woman between 18 and 29 years old in good health.

This clonotype was seen ten or more times. This sequence joins TRBV5-1 and TRBJ2-7; a possible D gene is TRBD2 (6 bases). CDR3 size: 15 residues. The germline V and J ends were trimmed by 0 bases and 2 bases, with 12 bases remaining between them. CDR1 and CDR2 from the germline V gene are SGHRS and YFSETQ. The DNA of the CDR3 is TGCGCCAGCAGCTTGGGACTAGTGGGGACCTACGAGCAGTACTTC. Translation gives CASSLGLVGTYEQYF. The full variable domain, its missing parts supplied by reference TRBV5-1 and TRBJ2-7, is KAGVTQTPRYLIKTRGQQVTLSCSPISGHRSVSWYQQTPGQGLQFLFEYFSETQRNKGNFPGRFSGRQFSNSRSEMNVSTLELGDSALYLCASSLGLVGTYEQYFGPGTRLTVT.

This clonotype has more than one count but fewer than ten. This chain links TRBV29-1 with TRBJ2-7; 9 nucleotides agree with TRBD1. Trimming at V came to 6 bases and at J to 0 bases, leaving 3 bases not matched to a gene. This CDR3 is 13 amino acids long. Germline values: CDR1 SQVTM, CDR2 ANQGSEA. The DNA for the CDR3 is TGCAGCGTCGGGGACAGGGACTCCTACGAGCAGTACTTC. Its protein is CSVGDRDSYEQYF.

This clonotype was detected a few times. The chain is built from TRBV5-1 and TRBJ2-7; 8 bases match TRBD2. CDR3 size: 14 residues. J lost 5 bases, V lost 0 bases, and 4 bases had no gene match. Germline V lookup: CDR1 SGHRS, CDR2 YFSETQ. The CDR3 spells CASSLDGSGNEQYF. In nucleotides, the CDR3 is TGCGCCAGCAGCTTGGATGGTAGCGGGAACGAGCAGTACTTC.

Many counts were recorded for this clonotype. The rearrangement joins TRBV7-9 to TRBJ2-1, with 7 nucleotides matching TRBD2. Germline lookup yields CDR1 SEHNR and CDR2 FQNEAQ (reference sequence). Losses at the gene ends were 4 bases for V and 4 bases for J; bases not matched to a gene: 7. The CDR3 totals 15 residues. This CDR3 reads CASSSILAAYNEQFF. In DNA form, the CDR3 reads TGTGCCAGCAGCTCGATTCTAGCGGCATACAATGAGCAGTTCTTC.

The sample holds many counts of this clonotype. This rearrangement joins TRBV29-1 to TRBJ2-7; 8 bases agree with TRBD1. The CDR3 length is 13 residues. Unmatched junction bases numbered 3, after V lost 5 bases and J lost 0 bases. The germline V gene has CDR1 SQVTM and CDR2 ANQGSEA. Here the CDR3 reads CSVFGQGSYEQYF. CDR3 sequence (DNA): TGCAGCGTTTTTGGACAGGGCTCCTACGAGCAGTACTTC.

With regard to this clonotype: Given a much more abundant clone one base away, this may be a read error. The V and J genes are TRBV27 and TRBJ2-1; D remains ambiguous. Germline CDR1 is MNHEY and CDR2 is SMNVEV (reference sequence). The CDR3 loop spans 14 amino acids. The chain's CDR3 is CASSLESVYNEQLF. The CDR3 DNA reads as TGTGCCAGCAGTTTAGAATCGGTCTACAATGAGCAGCTCTTC.

The genes are TRBV13 and TRBJ2-1; the match to TRBD1 covers 8 bases. The CDR3 has 15 residues. Trimming took 10 bases from V and 1 from J; bases not matched to a gene: 9. From germline, CDR1 is PRHDT and CDR2 FYEKMQ (reference sequence). CDR3: CATSGGALSYNEQFF. In nucleotides, the CDR3 is TGTGCCACCTCAGGGGGCGCTTTATCCTACAATGAGCAGTTCTTC.

V usage is TRBV4-3 and J usage is TRBJ1-6; D unresolved. CDR3 length: 16 amino acids. In germline, CDR1 is LGHNA, CDR2 YSLEER. V was shortened by 4 bases and J by 7 bases, with 17 bases between the two germline ends. The CDR3 sequence is CASSPARVLGNSPLHF. CDR3 nucleotides: TGCGCCAGCAGCCCGGCCCGGGTGCTTGGGAATTCACCCCTCCACTTT.

In this sample, this clonotype turned up many times. V gene TRBV24-1 combines with J gene TRBJ2-3; 8 bases are a match to TRBD1. V lost 4 bases to trimming and J lost 2 bases; unmatched junction nucleotides: 4. CDR1 is KGHDR and CDR2 is SFDVKD in the germline V gene. The CDR3 is 15 amino acids. The CDR3: CATSDGQGNTDTQYF. The CDR3 DNA is TGTGCCACCAGTGACGGACAGGGAAACACAGATACGCAGTATTTT.

This clonotype was seen a handful of times. The V and J genes are TRBV12-3 or TRBV12-4 and TRBJ1-4, with TRBD1 identical over 10 bases. The CDR3 is 14 residues long. Trimming cost V 6 bases and J 8 bases; bases outside gene matches: 6. CDR3 amino acids: CASSPGQGGEKLFF. The DNA for the CDR3 is TGTGCCAGCAGCCCAGGACAGGGGGGCGAAAAACTGTTTTTT.

A few counts support this clonotype. The chain recombines TRBV11-2 with TRBJ2-3, with 7 bases fitting TRBD2. Trimming took 3 bases from V and 5 from J; bases not matched to a gene: 14. From germline, CDR1 is SGHAT and CDR2 FQNNGV. The CDR3 covers 17 residues. The CDR3 reads CASSFRAGTKIIDTQYF. CDR3 in DNA: TGTGCCAGCAGCTTTCGAGCCGGGACTAAGATTATAGATACGCAGTATTTT.

Many counts were recorded for this clonotype. The rearrangement links TRBV4-3 to TRBJ2-7; D is possibly TRBD1 or TRBD2 (5 bases each). Trimming pared 4 bases from V and 2 bases from J, leaving 15 bases between. This CDR3 is 15 amino acids long. Germline assignment: CDR1 LGHNA and CDR2 YSLEER. The CDR3 here is CASSPRSQGPYEQYF. CDR3 coding DNA: TGCGCCAGCAGCCCCAGGTCCCAGGGACCCTACGAGCAGTACTTC.

The chain recombines TRBV6-4 with TRBJ2-3; TRBD2 matches 11 bases. The germline CDR1 and CDR2 sequences are MRHNA and SNTAGT. Trimming took 0 bases from V and 0 from J; bases not matched to a gene: 8. This CDR3 region has 19 residues. This CDR3 is CASSDSHGLAGLSTDTQYF. CDR3 coding DNA: TGTGCCAGCAGTGACTCTCACGGACTAGCGGGCCTAAGCACAGATACGCAGTATTTT.

The CDR3 region is CASSSGSLAGSAYEQYF. The CDR3 region has the DNA TGTGCCAGCAGTTCAGGATCATTGGCAGGGTCGGCCTACGAGCAGTACTTC. The chain recombines TRBV27 with TRBJ2-7; D might be TRBD1 (5 bases). V was trimmed by 4 bases and J by 2 bases, leaving 21 bases between them. The CDR3 has 17 residues. CDR1 and CDR2 (germline): MNHEY, SMNVEV (reference sequence).

The chain recombines TRBV20-1 with TRBJ2-1; 7 nucleotides line up with TRBD2. With 0 bases clipped from V and 4 bases from J, the junction kept 9 bases outside the gene matches. CDR3 length: 16 amino acids. Germline-derived CDR1 and CDR2 are DFQATT and SNEGSKA (reference sequence). CDR3 in amino acids: CSARDSGGSSYNEQFF. CDR3 coding DNA: TGCAGTGCTAGAGATTCAGGCGGGAGCTCGTACAATGAGCAGTTCTTC.

In its sample, this clonotype was seen once. This chain links TRBV12-3 or TRBV12-4 with TRBJ2-2, with 8 bases fitting TRBD1. This CDR3 spans 18 amino acids. In nucleotides, the CDR3 is TGTACCATCAGTTTAGCCACAATGACAGGGGAGTACACCGGGGAGCTGTTTTTT. As protein: CTISLATMTGEYTGELFF.

This clonotype occurred many times. This chain uses TRBV4-1 with TRBJ2-1; D not resolved. This CDR3 is built from 15 residues. Trimming removed 0 bases at V and 8 bases at J, with 14 bases between. Germline loops: CDR1 MGHRA, CDR2 YSYEKL. CDR3 sequence reads: CASSQDPGLSDEQFF. The DNA of the CDR3 is TGCGCCAGCAGCCAAGATCCCGGGTTGTCGGATGAGCAGTTCTTC.

There are many counts of this clonotype. This chain connects TRBV27 to TRBJ2-3, with 7 bases identical to TRBD1. This CDR3 spans 18 amino acids. J lost 4 bases, V lost 4 bases, and 17 bases had no gene match. Germline assignment: CDR1 MNHEY and CDR2 SMNVEV (reference sequence). CDR3 amino acids: CASSSAFYQSGGPDTQYF. For the CDR3, the DNA is TGTGCCAGCAGTTCAGCCTTTTATCAGTCAGGGGGTCCAGATACGCAGTATTTT.

In its sample, this clonotype was seen many times. The chain is built from TRBV7-2 and TRBJ2-1, with D unclear. Trimming left V 2 bases short and J 6 bases short, with 14 bases between. The CDR3 covers 15 residues. CDR1 is SGHTA, CDR2 FQGNSA, per germline. The CDR3 is CASSLSTLGSNEQFF. The CDR3 nucleotides read TGTGCCAGCAGCTTATCGACCCTCGGGTCCAATGAGCAGTTCTTC.

The V and J genes are TRBV4-1 and TRBJ2-1; the match to TRBD1 covers 7 bases. V lost 3 bases and J lost 3; bases outside the gene matches: 8. Germline CDR1 and CDR2: MGHRA and YSYEKL. The CDR3 runs 16 residues. CDR3 protein: CASSHLGQGVYNEQFF. The CDR3 nucleotides are TGCGCCAGCAGCCACCTCGGGCAGGGGGTCTACAATGAGCAGTTCTTC.

In its sample, this clonotype was seen a few times. V usage is TRBV10-1 and J usage is TRBJ2-5; 9 bases match TRBD2. V was clipped by 2 bases and J by 5 bases; unmatched bases: 9. The CDR3 runs to 16 residues. Germline V gene sequence: CDR1 WNHNN, CDR2 SYGVQD (reference sequence). The DNA of the CDR3 is TGCGCCAGCAGTGAGAAAGGGCTAGCGGGATATGAGACCCAGTACTTC. Translation gives CASSEKGLAGYETQYF.

This clonotype has ten or more counts. V usage is TRBV12-3 or TRBV12-4 and J usage is TRBJ2-1; 7 bases map to TRBD2. V dropped 5 bases and J dropped 7; count of bases not matched to a gene: 8. CDR3 length: 14 amino acids. The chain's CDR3 is CASSTEGRGNEQFF. CDR3 in DNA: TGTGCCAGCAGTACCGAAGGGAGGGGTAATGAGCAGTTCTTC.